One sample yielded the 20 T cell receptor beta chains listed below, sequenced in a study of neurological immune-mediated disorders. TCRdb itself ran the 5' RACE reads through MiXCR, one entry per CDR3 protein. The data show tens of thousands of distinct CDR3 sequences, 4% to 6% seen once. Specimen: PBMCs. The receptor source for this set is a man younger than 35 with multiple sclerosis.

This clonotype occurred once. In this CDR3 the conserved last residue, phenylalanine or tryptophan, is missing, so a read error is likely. The CDR3 protein is CAISTGQGDREQFN. Here the CDR3 DNA reads TGTGCCATCAGTACCGGACAGGGCGATAGAGAGCAGTTCAAC. The chain employs TRBV10-3 and TRBJ2-1; 8 nucleotides match TRBD1. Germline-derived CDR1 and CDR2 are ENHRY and SYGVKD. The CDR3 runs 14 residues. Trimming removed 5 bases from V and 10 bases from J; junction bases left unmatched: 10.

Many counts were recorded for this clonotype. This chain's CDR3 is CASSFGPKGGGNQPQHF. CDR3 DNA: TGTGCCAGCAGCTTTGGGCCCAAGGGTGGGGGCAATCAGCCCCAGCATTTT. The chain couples TRBV7-8 to TRBJ1-5; no reliable D call. Germline assignment: CDR1 SGHVS and CDR2 FQNEAQ. The V gene lost 3 bases and the J gene lost 2 bases, with 17 bases spanning the gap. This CDR3 has 17 amino acids.

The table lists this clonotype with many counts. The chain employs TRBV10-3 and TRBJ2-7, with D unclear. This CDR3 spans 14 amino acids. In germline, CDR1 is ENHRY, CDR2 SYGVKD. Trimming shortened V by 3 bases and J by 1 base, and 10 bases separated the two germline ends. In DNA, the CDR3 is TGTGCCATCAGTGAAGGCACCTTATCCTACGAGCAGTACTTC. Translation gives CAISEGTLSYEQYF.

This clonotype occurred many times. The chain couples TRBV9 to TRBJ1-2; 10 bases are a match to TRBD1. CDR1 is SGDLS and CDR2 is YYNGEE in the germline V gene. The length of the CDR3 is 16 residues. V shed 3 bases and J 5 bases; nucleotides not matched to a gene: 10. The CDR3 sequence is CASSGAGTGVGYGYTF. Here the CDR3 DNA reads TGTGCCAGCAGCGGAGCCGGGACAGGGGTAGGGTATGGCTACACCTTC. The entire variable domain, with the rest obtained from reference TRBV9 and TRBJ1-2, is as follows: DSGVTQTPKHLITATGQRVTLRCSPRSGDLSVYWYQQSLDQGLQFLIQYYNGEERAKGNILERFSAQQFPDLHSELNLSSLELGDSALYFCASSGAGTGVGYGYTFGSGTRLTVV.

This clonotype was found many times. This CDR3 reads CASSLGGGEQFF. CDR3 DNA: TGCGCCAGCAGCTTGGGAGGGGGTGAGCAGTTCTTC. The genes are TRBV5-1 and TRBJ2-1; TRBD1 is a possible D gene (6 bases). The CDR3 spans 12 residues. Trimming took 0 bases from V and 9 from J, leaving 7 bases between them. Germline CDR1 is SGHRS and CDR2 is YFSETQ. The whole variable domain, filled in from reference TRBV5-1 and TRBJ2-1, reads KAGVTQTPRYLIKTRGQQVTLSCSPISGHRSVSWYQQTPGQGLQFLFEYFSETQRNKGNFPGRFSGRQFSNSRSEMNVSTLELGDSALYLCASSLGGGEQFFGPGTRLTVL.

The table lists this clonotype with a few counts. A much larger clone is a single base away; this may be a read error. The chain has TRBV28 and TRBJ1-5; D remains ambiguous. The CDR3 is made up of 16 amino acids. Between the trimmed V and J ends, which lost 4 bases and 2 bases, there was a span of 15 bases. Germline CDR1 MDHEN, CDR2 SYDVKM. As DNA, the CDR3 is TGTGCCAGCAGTTCTCTAACTATCATTGGCAATCAGCCCCAGCATTTT. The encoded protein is CASSSLTIIGNQPQHF.

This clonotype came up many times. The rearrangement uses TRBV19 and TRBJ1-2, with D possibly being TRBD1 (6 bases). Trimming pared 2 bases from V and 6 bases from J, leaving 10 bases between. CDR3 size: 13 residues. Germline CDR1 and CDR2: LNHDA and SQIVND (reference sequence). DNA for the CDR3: TGTGCCAGTAGTATAAACAGGGTGGATGGCTACACCTTC. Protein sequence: CASSINRVDGYTF.

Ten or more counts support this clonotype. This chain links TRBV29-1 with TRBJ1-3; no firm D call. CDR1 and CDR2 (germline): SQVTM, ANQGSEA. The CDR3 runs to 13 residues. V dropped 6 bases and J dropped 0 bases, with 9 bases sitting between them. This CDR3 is CSVKIFSGNTIYF. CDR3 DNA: TGCAGCGTAAAGATATTCTCTGGAAACACCATATATTTT.

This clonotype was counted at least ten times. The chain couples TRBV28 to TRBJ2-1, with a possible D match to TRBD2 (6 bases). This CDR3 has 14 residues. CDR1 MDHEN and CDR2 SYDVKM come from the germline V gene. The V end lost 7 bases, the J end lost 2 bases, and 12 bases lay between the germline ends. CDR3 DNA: TGTGCCAGCAAGGGGACTGCCCCCTACAATGAGCAGTTCTTC. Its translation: CASKGTAPYNEQFF.

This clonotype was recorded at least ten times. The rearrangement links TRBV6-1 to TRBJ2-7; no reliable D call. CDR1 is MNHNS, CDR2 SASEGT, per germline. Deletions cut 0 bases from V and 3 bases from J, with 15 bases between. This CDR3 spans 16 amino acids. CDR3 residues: CASSEAGPALHYEQYF. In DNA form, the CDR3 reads TGTGCCAGCAGTGAAGCTGGCCCCGCCCTGCACTACGAGCAGTACTTC.

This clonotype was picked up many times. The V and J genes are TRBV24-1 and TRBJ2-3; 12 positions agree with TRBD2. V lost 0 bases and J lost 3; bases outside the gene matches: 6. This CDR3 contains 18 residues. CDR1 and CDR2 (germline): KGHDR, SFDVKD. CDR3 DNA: TGTGCCACCAGTGATTTGGCTAGCGGGGGGGCTTCGACAGATACGCAGTATTTT. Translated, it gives CATSDLASGGASTDTQYF.

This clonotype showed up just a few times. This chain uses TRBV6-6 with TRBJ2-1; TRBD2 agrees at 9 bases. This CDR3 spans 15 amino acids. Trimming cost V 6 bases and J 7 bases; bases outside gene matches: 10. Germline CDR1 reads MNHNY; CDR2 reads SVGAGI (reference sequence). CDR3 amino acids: CASRPPSGRMNEQFF. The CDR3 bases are TGTGCCAGCAGACCCCCAAGCGGGAGGATGAATGAGCAGTTCTTC.

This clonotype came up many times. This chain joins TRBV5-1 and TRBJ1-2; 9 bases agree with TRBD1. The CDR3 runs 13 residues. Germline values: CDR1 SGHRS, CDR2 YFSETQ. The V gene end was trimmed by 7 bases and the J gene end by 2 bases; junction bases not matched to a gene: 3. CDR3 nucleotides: TGCGCCAGCTCAGGGACAGGGAACTATGGCTACACCTTC. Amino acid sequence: CASSGTGNYGYTF.

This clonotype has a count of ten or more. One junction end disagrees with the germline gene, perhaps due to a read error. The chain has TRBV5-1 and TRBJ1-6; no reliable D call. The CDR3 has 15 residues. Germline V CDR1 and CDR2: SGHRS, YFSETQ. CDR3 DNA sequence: TGCGCCAGCAGCTTGGCCCGGGGAATGGATTCACCCCTCAACTTT. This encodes CASSLARGMDSPLNF. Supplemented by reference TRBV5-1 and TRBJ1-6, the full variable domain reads KAGVTQTPRYLIKTRGQQVTLSCSPISGHRSVSWYQQTPGQGLQFLFEYFSETQRNKGNFPGRFSGRQFSNSRSEMNVSTLELGDSALYLCASSLARGMDSPLNFGNGTRLTVT.

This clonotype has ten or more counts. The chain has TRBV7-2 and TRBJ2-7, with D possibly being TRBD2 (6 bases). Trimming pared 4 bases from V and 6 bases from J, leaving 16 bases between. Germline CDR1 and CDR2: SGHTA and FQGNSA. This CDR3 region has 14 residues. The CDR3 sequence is CASSSPSETVEQYF. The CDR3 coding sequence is TGTGCCAGCAGCTCGCCTAGCGAAACGGTCGAGCAGTACTTC. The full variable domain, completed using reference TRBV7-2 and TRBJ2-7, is GAGVSQSPSNKVTEKGKDVELRCDPISGHTALYWYRQSLGQGLEFLIYFQGNSAPDKSGLPSDRFSAERTGGSVSTLTIQRTQQEDSAVYLCASSSPSETVEQYFGPGTRLTVT.

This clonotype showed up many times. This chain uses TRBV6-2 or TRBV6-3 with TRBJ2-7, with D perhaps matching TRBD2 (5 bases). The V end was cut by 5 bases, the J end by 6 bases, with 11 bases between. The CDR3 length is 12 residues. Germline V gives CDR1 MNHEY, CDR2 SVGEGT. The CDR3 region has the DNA TGTGCCAGCAGTCAAGGTCTAGCCGAGCAGTACTTC. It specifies CASSQGLAEQYF.

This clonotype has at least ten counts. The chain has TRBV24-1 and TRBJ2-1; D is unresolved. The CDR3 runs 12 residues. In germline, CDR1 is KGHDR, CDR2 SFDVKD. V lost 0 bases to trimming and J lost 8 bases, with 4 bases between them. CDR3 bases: TGTGCCACCAGTGATTTGTCTTATGAGCAGTTCTTC. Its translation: CATSDLSYEQFF.

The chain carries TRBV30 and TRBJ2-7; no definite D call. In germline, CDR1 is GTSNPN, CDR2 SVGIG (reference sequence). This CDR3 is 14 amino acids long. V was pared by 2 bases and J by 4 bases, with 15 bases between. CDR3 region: CAWSRGGVQYEQYF. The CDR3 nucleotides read TGTGCCTGGAGTAGAGGTGGTGTGCAGTACGAGCAGTACTTC.

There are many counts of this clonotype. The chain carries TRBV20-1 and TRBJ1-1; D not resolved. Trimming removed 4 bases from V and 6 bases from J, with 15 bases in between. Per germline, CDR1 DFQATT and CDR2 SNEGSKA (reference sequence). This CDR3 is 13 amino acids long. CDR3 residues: CSATRRVGPEAFF. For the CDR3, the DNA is TGCAGTGCTACGAGAAGGGTTGGACCTGAAGCTTTCTTT.

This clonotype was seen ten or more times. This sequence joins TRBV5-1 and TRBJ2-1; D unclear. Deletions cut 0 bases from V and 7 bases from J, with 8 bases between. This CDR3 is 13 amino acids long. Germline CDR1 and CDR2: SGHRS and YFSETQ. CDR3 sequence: CASSLGVGNEQFF. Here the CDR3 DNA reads TGCGCCAGCAGCTTGGGGGTTGGAAATGAGCAGTTCTTC.